These T cell receptor beta chains were read from a single sample in a study of chemoradiotherapy in HPV16-positive cancers. The repertoire was sequenced with immunoSEQ multiplex PCR; TCRdb's copy has only in-frame clones and lacks some. This table has 8,000 to 10,000 clones, about 88% appearing once. The sequenced sample was tumor tissue, obtained from a patient who underwent chemoradiotherapy. Source of these receptors: a human donor with HPV-associated anogenital cancer. The CDR3 runs from the conserved cysteine through the conserved F or W.

TRBJ2-7,TRBV9,CASSVDPGPGTRNEQYF
TRBJ1-2,TRBV7-9,CASSLTGGGGYTF
TRBJ2-3,TRBV4-1,CASSQEGLETQYF
TRBJ2-1,TRBV29-1,CSAGQGPDSDNEQFF
TRBJ1-1,TRBV5-1,CASSLDHTNTEAFF
TRBJ1-1,TRBV6-5,CASSYSSVLNTEAFF
TRBJ1-1,TRBV29-1,CSVDGQGVVKTEAFF
TRBJ2-6,TRBV18,CASSPPGAGRGANVLTF
TRBJ2-5,TRBV6-1,CASSEEPSGAGETQYF
TRBJ2-5,TRBV6-1,CASSEKVQGPFVVETQYF
TRBJ2-5,TRBV11-3,CASSLGTELLETQYF
TRBJ2-4,TRBV5-5,CASSLAAGDIQYF
TRBJ2-5,TRBV19,CASSIRLAGDRETQYF
TRBJ2-2,TRBV5-1,CASSSTGGFNTGELFF
TRBJ2-3,TRBV29-1,CSVEGGVSTDTQYF
TRBJ1-2,TRBV5-5,CASSPGQGLFYPYGYTF